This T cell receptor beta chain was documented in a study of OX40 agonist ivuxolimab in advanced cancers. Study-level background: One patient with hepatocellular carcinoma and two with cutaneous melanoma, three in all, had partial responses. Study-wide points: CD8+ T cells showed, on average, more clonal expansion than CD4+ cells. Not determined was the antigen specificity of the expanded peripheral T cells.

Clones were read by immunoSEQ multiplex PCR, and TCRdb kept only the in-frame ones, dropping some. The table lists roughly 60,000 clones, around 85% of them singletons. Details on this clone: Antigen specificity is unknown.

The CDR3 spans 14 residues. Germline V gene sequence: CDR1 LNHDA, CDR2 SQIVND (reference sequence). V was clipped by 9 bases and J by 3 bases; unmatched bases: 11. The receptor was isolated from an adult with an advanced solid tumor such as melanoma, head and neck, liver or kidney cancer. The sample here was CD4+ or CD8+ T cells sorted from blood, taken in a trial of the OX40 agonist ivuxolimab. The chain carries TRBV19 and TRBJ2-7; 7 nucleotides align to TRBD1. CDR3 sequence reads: CASKPGQNYYEQYF. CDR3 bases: TGTGCCAGCAAACCGGGACAGAACTACTACGAGCAGTACTTC.